This T cell receptor (beta chain) was sequenced for a study of T-cell memory formation after mild COVID-19. Study as a whole: Largely donor-specific TCR clusters were found.

TCRdb reanalysed the 5' RACE reads using MiXCR and keeps one entry per CDR3 protein. This sample has about 350,000 distinct CDR3 sequences, with 20% to 25% found just once. This clonotype was counted a few times. Trimming left V 5 bases short and J 8 bases short, with 7 bases between. The germline gives CDR1 MDHEN, CDR2 SYDVKM. The CDR3 contains 11 residues. This chain joins TRBV28 and TRBJ2-4; no clear D. The source is a young man who had mild COVID-19 (a few samples of this study predate the infection). Cell type and time point are not known. Input material: PBMCs or a T cell subset sorted from them (not recorded which). The DNA for the CDR3 is TGTGCCAGCAGTCCAAGGGACATTCAGTACTTC. Protein: CASSPRDIQYF.